This T cell receptor beta chain was sequenced during a study of T cell changes during pregnancy in multiple sclerosis. The protocol was immunoSEQ multiplex PCR, while the TCRdb copy is restricted to in-frame clones and leaves out a portion. The sample carries more than 65,000 clones, roughly 90% recorded once. The CDR3 loop spans 14 amino acids. The V end lost 2 bases, the J end lost 7 bases, and 12 bases lay between the germline ends. Germline lookup yields CDR1 MGHRA and CDR2 YSYEKL. The source of this sequence is a female donor in good health, enrolled as a control in a pregnancy study. Sequencing was performed on peripheral blood, taken after pregnancy. The V gene is TRBV4-1, the J gene TRBJ2-1; maybe TRBD1 (8 bases). The CDR3 loop is CASSQTGGGNEQFF. The CDR3 coding sequence is TGCGCCAGCAGCCAAACAGGGGGGGGGAATGAGCAGTTCTTC.